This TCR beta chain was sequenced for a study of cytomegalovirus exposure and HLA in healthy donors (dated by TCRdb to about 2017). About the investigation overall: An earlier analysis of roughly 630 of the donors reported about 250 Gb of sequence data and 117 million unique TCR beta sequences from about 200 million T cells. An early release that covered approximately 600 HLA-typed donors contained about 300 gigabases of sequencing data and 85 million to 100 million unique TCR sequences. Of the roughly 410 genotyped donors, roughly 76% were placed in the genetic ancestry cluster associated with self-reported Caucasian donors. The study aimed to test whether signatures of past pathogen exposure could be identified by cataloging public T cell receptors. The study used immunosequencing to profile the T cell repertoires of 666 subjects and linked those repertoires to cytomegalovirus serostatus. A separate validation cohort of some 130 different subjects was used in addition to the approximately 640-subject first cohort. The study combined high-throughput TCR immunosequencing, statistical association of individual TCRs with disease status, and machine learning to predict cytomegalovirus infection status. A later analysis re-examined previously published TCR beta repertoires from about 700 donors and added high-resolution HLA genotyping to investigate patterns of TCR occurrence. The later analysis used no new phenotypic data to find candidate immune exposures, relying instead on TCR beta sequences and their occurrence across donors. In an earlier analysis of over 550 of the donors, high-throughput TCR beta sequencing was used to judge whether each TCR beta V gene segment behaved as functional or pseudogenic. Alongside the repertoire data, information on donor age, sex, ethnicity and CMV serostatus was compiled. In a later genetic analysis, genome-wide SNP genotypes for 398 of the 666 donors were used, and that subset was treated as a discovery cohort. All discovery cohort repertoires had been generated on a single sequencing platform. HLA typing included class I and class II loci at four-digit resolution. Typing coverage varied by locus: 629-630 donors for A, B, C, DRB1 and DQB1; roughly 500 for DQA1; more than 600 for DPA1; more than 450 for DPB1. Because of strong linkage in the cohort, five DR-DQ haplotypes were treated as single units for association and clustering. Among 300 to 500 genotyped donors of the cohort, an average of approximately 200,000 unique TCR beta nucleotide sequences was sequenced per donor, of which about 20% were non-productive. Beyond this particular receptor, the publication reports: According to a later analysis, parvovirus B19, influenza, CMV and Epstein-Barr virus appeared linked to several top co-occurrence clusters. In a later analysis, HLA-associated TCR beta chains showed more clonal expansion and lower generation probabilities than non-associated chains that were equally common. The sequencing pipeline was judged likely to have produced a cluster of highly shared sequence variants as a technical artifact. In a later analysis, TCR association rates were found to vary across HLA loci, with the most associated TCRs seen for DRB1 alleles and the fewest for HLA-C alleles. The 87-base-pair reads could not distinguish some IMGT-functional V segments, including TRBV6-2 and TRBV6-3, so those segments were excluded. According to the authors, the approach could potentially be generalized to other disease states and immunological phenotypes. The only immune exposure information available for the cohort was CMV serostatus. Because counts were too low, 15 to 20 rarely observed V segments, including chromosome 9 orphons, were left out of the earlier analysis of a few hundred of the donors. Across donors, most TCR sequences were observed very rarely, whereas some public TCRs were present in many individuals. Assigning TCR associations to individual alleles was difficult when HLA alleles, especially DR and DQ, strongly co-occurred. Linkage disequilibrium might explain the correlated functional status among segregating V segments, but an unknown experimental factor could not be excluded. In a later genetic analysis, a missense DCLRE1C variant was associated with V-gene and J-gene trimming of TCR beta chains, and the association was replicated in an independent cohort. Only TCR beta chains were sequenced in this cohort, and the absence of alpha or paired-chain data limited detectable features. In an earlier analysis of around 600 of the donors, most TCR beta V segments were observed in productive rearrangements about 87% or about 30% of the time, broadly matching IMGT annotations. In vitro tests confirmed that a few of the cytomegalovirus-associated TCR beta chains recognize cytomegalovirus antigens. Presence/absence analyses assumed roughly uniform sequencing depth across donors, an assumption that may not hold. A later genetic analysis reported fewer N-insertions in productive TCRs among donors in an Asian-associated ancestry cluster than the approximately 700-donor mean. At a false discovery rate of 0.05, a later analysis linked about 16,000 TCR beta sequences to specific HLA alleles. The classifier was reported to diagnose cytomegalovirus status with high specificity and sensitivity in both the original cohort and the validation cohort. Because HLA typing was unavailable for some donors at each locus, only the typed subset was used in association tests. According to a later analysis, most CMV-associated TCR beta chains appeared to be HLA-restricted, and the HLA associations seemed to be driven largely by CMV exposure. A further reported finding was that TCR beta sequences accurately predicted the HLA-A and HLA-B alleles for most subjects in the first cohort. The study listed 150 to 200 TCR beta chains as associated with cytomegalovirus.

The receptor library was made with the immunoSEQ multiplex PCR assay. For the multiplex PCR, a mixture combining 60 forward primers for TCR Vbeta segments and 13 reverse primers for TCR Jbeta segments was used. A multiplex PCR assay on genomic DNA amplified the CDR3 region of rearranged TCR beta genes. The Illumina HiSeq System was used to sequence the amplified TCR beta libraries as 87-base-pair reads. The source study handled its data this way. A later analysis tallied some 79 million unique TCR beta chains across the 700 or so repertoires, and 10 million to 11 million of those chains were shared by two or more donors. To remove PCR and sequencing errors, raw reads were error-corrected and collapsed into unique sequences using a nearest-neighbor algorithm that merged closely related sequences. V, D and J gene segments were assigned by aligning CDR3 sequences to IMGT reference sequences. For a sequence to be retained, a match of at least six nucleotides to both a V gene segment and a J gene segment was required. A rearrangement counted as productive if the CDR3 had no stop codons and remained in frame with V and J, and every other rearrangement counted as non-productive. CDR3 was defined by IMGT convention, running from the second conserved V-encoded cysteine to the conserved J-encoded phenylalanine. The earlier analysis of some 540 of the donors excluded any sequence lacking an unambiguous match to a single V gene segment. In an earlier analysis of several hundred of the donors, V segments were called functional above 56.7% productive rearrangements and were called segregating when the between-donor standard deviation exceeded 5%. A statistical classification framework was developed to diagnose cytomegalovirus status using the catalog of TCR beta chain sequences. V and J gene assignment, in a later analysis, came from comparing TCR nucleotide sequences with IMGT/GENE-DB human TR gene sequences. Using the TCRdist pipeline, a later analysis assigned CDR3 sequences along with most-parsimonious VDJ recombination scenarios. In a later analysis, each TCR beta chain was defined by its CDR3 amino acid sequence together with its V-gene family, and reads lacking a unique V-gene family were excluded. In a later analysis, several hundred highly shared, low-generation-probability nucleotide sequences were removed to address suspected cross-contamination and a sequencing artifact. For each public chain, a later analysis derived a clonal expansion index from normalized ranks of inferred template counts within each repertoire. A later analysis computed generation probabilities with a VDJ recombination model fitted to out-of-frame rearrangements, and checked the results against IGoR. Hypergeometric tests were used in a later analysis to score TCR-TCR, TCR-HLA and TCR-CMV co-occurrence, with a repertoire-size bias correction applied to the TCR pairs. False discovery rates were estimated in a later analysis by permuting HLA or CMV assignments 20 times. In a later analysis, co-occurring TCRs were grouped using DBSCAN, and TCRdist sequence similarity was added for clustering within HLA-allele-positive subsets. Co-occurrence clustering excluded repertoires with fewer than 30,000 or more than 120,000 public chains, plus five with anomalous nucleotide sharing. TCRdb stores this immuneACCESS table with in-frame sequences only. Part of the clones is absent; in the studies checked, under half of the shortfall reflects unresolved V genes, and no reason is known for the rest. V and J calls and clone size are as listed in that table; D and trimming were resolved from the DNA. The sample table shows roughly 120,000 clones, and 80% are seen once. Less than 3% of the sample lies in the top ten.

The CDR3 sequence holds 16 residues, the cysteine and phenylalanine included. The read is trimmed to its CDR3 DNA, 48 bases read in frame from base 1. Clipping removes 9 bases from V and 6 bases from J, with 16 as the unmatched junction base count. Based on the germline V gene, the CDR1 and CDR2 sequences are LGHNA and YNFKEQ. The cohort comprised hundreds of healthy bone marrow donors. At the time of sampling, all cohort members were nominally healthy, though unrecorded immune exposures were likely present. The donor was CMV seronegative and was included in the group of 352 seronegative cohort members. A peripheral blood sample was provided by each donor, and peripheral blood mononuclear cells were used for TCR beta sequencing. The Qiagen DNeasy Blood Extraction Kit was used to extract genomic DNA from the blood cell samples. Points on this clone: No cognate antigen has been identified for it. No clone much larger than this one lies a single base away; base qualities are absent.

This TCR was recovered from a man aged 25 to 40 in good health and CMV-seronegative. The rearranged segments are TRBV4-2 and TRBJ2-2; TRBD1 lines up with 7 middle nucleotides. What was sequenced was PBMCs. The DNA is TGTGCCAGTTCCAGGACAGGTACTGCTCTCGCCGGGGAGCTGTTTTTT. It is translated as CASSRTGTALAGELFF.